Listed below are T cell receptor beta chains from one sample, sequenced in a study of shared clonotypes between healthy human individuals. Profiling relied on immunoSEQ multiplex PCR, and the TCRdb table lists in-frame clones only, not all of them. The sample has about 2.3 million clones, approximately 90% seen once. Sequenced material: naive CD4+ T cells from PBMCs. The receptors come from a man between 18 and 29 years old in good health. Some clones in this sample may be carry-over from other donors' samples. CDR3s include the opening cysteine and the closing phenylalanine or tryptophan. The D gene is left open where the match is weak. Part of the rows lack a size; the others show once, few, many or a class for expanded clones.

d_call,clone_size,cdr3_length,j_call,v_call,cdr3_nt,cdr3_aa
TRBD1,.,12,TRBJ1-2,TRBV30,TGTGCCTGGAGTAGGACAGGGGTAGGCTACACCTTC,CAWSRTGVGYTF
.,.,15,TRBJ2-3,TRBV4-2,TGTGCCAGCAGCCAAGAATTGACTAGCACAGATACGCAGTATTTT,CASSQELTSTDTQYF
.,.,14,TRBJ2-3,TRBV2,TGTGCCAGTGTACGTGGTCGAAACACAGATACGCAGTATTTT,CASVRGRNTDTQYF
.,.,17,TRBJ1-5,TRBV27,TGTGCCAGCAGCCAAGAACCGAGCAGGGTGGGAAATCAGCCCCAGCATTTT,CASSQEPSRVGNQPQHF
.,.,14,TRBJ1-2,TRBV4-1,TGCGCCAGCAGCCCTAGCCGCGGGGACTATGGCTACACCTTC,CASSPSRGDYGYTF
.,.,14,TRBJ2-2,TRBV19,TGTGCCAGTATTCAGGGTCCGAACACCGGGGAGCTGTTTTTT,CASIQGPNTGELFF
.,once,18,TRBJ1-5,TRBV5-6,TGTGCCAGCAGCTTGTGGCAGGGATTAATATATAGCAATCAGCCCCAGCATTTT,CASSLWQGLIYSNQPQHF
.,.,15,TRBJ1-1,TRBV18,TGTGCCAGCTCACCGACGGAGGGCGCCAGGACTGAAGCTTTCTTT,CASSPTEGARTEAFF
.,.,15,TRBJ2-1,TRBV6-1,TGTGCCAGCAGTGAACAGGGGTGGGGCTACAATGAGCAGTTCTTC,CASSEQGWGYNEQFF
.,.,13,TRBJ2-1,TRBV18,TGTGCCAGCTCCCCCACCGCTGGGGGCGAGCAGTTCTTC,CASSPTAGGEQFF
.,.,14,TRBJ1-2,TRBV5-4,TGTGCCAGCAGCTTGTTGGAGGCTCGGTATGGCTACACCTTC,CASSLLEARYGYTF
TRBD1,.,13,TRBJ1-5,TRBV28,TGTGCCAGTACAGGGACAGTGAATCAGCCCCAGCATTTT,CASTGTVNQPQHF
TRBD1,.,13,TRBJ2-7,TRBV29-1,TGCAGCGTTGGTTTGAGGGGGCGTGGTGAGCAGTACTTC,CSVGLRGRGEQYF
.,.,12,TRBJ2-5,TRBV29-1,TGCAGCGTTGCAGGTTACCAAGAGACCCAGTACTTC,CSVAGYQETQYF
.,.,17,TRBJ2-7,TRBV15,TGTGCCACCAGCAGAGATGTCGGCGGCGCCAGCTCCTACGAGCAGTACTTC,CATSRDVGGASSYEQYF
TRBD1,.,15,TRBJ1-2,TRBV5-1,TGCGCCAGCGCGTTAGGGACAGGTGTTAACTATGGCTACACCTTC,CASALGTGVNYGYTF
.,.,17,TRBJ2-3,TRBV5-4,TGTGCCAGCAGCCCCCAATTCGGAAATCCAAGCACAGATACGCAGTATTTT,CASSPQFGNPSTDTQYF
.,.,15,TRBJ2-7,TRBV19,TGTGCCAGTAGTATCGACGGGGGGCACTCCTACGAGCAGTACTTC,CASSIDGGHSYEQYF
.,once,16,TRBJ2-7,TRBV28,TGTGCCAGCAGTTTCATAGGTTCCCTTCAAGCCTACGAGCAGTACTTC,CASSFIGSLQAYEQYF
TRBD2,.,15,TRBJ2-3,TRBV28,TGTGCCAGCAGTCTAGCGGGAGCTCCTGCAGATACGCAGTATTTT,CASSLAGAPADTQYF
.,once,13,TRBJ1-1,TRBV6-5,TGTGCCAGCAGGTGGCAGGTTCACACTGAAGCTTTCTTT,CASRWQVHTEAFF
TRBD1,.,14,TRBJ1-4,TRBV29-1,TGCAGCGTCCTCGGGACAGCAACTAATGAAAAACTGTTTTTT,CSVLGTATNEKLFF
TRBD1,.,15,TRBJ2-5,TRBV28,TGTGCCAGCAGTTTAAGGGGGACAGACCAAGAGACCCAGTACTTC,CASSLRGTDQETQYF
.,.,13,TRBJ1-2,TRBV5-1,TGCGCCAGCAGCCTGGGACACAACTATGGCTACACCTTC,CASSLGHNYGYTF
TRBD1,.,14,TRBJ1-2,TRBV28,TGTGCCAGCAGTAACCGCAGGGGGCTCGATGGCTACACCTTC,CASSNRRGLDGYTF
TRBD2,.,14,TRBJ2-5,TRBV18,TGTGCCAGCTCACCGACTAGCGGGAGGGAGACCCAGTACTTC,CASSPTSGRETQYF
TRBD1,.,15,TRBJ2-7,TRBV18,TGTGCCAGCTCACCTTTGGGGACAGGAATCTACGAGCAGTACTTC,CASSPLGTGIYEQYF
.,.,15,TRBJ1-3,TRBV7-3,TGTGCCAGCAGCTTAGGCGGCTACTCTGGAAACACCATATATTTT,CASSLGGYSGNTIYF
TRBD2,.,13,TRBJ2-7,TRBV5-7,TGTGCCAGCAGCCCCGCACCCCGGGAGGGGGGGCTCTTC,CASSPAPREGGLF
TRBD1,.,14,TRBJ2-7,TRBV7-2,TGTGCCAGCAGCACTAGAGGGGGCAGCGGCGAGCAGTACTTC,CASSTRGGSGEQYF
.,.,13,TRBJ2-7,TRBV6-5,TGTGCCAGCAGGCCCGGGCTCTCCTACGAGCAGTACTTC,CASRPGLSYEQYF
.,.,12,TRBJ2-7,TRBV4-2,TGTGCCAGCAGCCAAGATATAAGCGAGCAGTACTTC,CASSQDISEQYF
.,.,12,TRBJ1-2,TRBV19,TGTGCCAGTAGTATCCATGATAATGGCTACACCTTC,CASSIHDNGYTF
.,.,15,TRBJ1-2,TRBV27,TGTGCCAGCAGTTTTCTCCCCGCGGGTAACTATGGCTACACCTTC,CASSFLPAGNYGYTF
.,.,16,TRBJ2-6,TRBV19,TGTGCCAGTAGCCCTCGGGCAGGGGCTGGGGCCAACGTCCTGACTTTC,CASSPRAGAGANVLTF
.,.,14,TRBJ1-1,TRBV6-5,TGTGCCAGCAGCAACAGGGTCGGGAACACTGAAGCTTTCTTT,CASSNRVGNTEAFF
.,.,11,TRBJ2-7,TRBV28,TGTGCCACGGGCGACTCCTACGAGCAGTACTTC,CATGDSYEQYF
.,.,19,TRBJ2-3,TRBV5-1,TGCGCCAGCAGCTTGGCCTTTCGGGCTAGACCCATTAGCACAGATACGCAGTATTTT,CASSLAFRARPISTDTQYF
TRBD2,.,17,TRBJ2-7,TRBV2,TGTGCCAGCAGTCTACTAGCGGGAGAGAGGGGGGGATCCGAGCAGTACTTC,CASSLLAGERGGSEQYF
.,once,15,TRBJ1-5,TRBV18,TGTGCCAGCTCACCACTCGGACAGCCCCTCGGGCCCCAGCATTTT,CASSPLGQPLGPQHF
TRBD1,.,13,TRBJ2-2,TRBV5-1,TGCGCCAGCCGACAGGGTGGTGACGGGGAGCTGTTTTTT,CASRQGGDGELFF
TRBD2,once,16,TRBJ2-2,TRBV9,TGTGCCAGCAGCGTAGATGGTCGTCTAGCGGAAGGGGAGCTGTTTTTT,CASSVDGRLAEGELFF
.,.,15,TRBJ2-3,TRBV9,TGTGCCAGCATCTGGCAGGACAGCAAGACAGCTACGCAGTATTTT,CASIWQDSKTATQYF
TRBD2,.,16,TRBJ2-7,TRBV5-5,TGTGCCAGCAGCCGGGGAGCAGCGGGAGGATACTACGAGCAGTACTTC,CASSRGAAGGYYEQYF
.,.,16,TRBJ2-3,TRBV4-2,TGTGCCAGCAGCCAAGTGGGTCTTGGCGGGCCAGATACGCAGTATTTT,CASSQVGLGGPDTQYF
.,.,12,TRBJ2-5,TRBV11-2,TGTGCCAGCAGCTTATCCTTGGAGACCCAGTACTTC,CASSLSLETQYF
TRBD2,once,15,TRBJ2-1,TRBV19,TGTGCCAGTAGCGACCCTAGCGGCCGGTACAATGAGCAGTTCTTC,CASSDPSGRYNEQFF
.,.,14,TRBJ1-1,TRBV30,TGTGCCTGGACCCAGAGGCCGTTGAACACTGAAGCTTTCTTT,CAWTQRPLNTEAFF